This T cell receptor (beta chain) appears in the sequencing data of a study of T cells in Graves' hyperthyroidism and ophthalmopathy. Authors of the study amplified TCR beta CDR3 regions from RNA transcripts. The HTBI primer set was used in a first-round RT-PCR of the TCR CDR3. One entry per CDR3 protein, called by TCRdb with MiXCR from the multiplex PCR reads. The repertoire consists of approximately 870,000 distinct CDR3 sequences, with over 35% occurring once and the leading ten covering approximately 10%. Fresh peripheral blood, 7.5 to 10 ml, yielded the PBMCs. The CDR3 has 14 residues. The germline V and J ends were trimmed by 5 bases and 8 bases, with 16 bases remaining between them. Looked up from germline, CDR1 is DFQATT and CDR2 is SNEGSKA (reference sequence). Ten or more counts support this clonotype. The antigen is undetermined. Findings and limits, study-wide: A model using 13 V-J features told ophthalmopathy apart from stable hyperthyroidism.

V usage is TRBV20-1 and J usage is TRBJ1-6; a possible D gene is TRBD1 (6 bases). The material sequenced was blood. The TCR was taken from a young man with Graves' hyperthyroidism. The CDR3 nucleotides are TGCAGTGCTCGATCCGGGACACTAGATTCACCCCTCCACTTT. Translating gives CSARSGTLDSPLHF.